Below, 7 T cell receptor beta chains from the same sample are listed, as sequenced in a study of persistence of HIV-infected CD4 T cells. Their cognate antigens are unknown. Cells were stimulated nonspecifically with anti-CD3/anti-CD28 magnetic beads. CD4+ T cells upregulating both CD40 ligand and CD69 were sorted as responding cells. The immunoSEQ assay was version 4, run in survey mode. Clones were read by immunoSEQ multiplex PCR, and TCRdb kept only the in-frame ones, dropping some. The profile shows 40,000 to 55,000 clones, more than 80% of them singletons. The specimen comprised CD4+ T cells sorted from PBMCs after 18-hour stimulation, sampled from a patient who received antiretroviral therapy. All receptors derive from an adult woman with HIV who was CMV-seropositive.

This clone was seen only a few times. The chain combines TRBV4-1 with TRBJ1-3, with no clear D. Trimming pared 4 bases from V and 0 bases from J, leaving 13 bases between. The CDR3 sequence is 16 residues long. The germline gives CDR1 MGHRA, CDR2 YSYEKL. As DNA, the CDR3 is TGCGCCAGCAGCCGCGCGTACAGAAGCTCTGGAAACACCATATATTTT. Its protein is CASSRAYRSSGNTIYF.

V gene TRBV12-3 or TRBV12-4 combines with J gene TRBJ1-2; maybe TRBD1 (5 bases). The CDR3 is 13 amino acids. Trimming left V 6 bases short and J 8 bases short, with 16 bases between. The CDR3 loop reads CASSPTANLGYTF. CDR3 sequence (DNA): TGTGCCAGCAGCCCGACAGCCAACTTGGGCTACACCTTC.

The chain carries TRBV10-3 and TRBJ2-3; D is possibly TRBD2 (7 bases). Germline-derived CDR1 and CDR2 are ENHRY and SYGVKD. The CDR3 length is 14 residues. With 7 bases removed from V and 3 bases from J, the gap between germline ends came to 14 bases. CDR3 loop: CAITAGAVTDTQYF. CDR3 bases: TGTGCCATCACTGCGGGGGCGGTTACAGATACGCAGTATTTT.

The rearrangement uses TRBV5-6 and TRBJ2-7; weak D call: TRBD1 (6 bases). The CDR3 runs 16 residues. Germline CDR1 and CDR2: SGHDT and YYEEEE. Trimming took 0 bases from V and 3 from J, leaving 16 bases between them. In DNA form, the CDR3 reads TGTGCCAGCAGCTTGGTTTCAGGGGCGACACACTACGAGCAGTACTTC. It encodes CASSLVSGATHYEQYF.

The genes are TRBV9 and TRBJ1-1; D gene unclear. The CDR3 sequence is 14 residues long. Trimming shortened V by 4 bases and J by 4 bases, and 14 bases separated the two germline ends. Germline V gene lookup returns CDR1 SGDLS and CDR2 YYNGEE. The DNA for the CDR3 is TGTGCCAGCAGCAGGTTACCGGAGAGCACTGAAGCTTTCTTT. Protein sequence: CASSRLPESTEAFF.

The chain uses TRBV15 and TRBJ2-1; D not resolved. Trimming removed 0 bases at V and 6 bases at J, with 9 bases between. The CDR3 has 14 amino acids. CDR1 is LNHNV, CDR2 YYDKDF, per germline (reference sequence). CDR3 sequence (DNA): TGTGCCACCAGCAGAGATTCCGGCGCCAATGAGCAGTTCTTC. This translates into CATSRDSGANEQFF.

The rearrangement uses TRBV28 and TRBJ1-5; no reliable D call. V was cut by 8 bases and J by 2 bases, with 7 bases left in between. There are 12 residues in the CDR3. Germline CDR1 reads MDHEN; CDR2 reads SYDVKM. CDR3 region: CASAGGNQPQHF. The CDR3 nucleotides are TGTGCCAGCGCGGGAGGCAATCAGCCCCAGCATTTT.